The T cell receptor (beta chain) under discussion was sequenced for a study of beta chain features in type 1 diabetes. Looking at the study overall: Patients shared similar age, gender and cell yields with healthy donors. Study-wide results and limits: A moderate, significant TCRB CDR3 shortening appeared in type 1 diabetes across four CD4+ subsets. When cDNA is sequenced, cells with high TCR expression could be over-represented.

Blood was drawn once from each donor into heparinised tubes. The draws averaged roughly 120 mL. Each of the CD4+ naive, central memory, regulatory and stem cell-like memory populations was sorted via CD45RO/CCR7/CD25/CD127/CD95/CD27. The J segment lost 0 bases and the V segment lost 5 bases, leaving 8 bases of the junction unmatched. Germline lookup yields CDR1 WSHSY and CDR2 SAAADI. The CDR3 covers 17 residues. The study reverse transcribed the entire isolated RNA, so it sequenced expressed TCRB transcripts. TCRdb keeps only in-frame clones here, not all; method: immunoSEQ multiplex PCR. The sample consists of 600,000 to 700,000 clones, around 12% of them appearing once. As for this clone: The antigen is unknown.

This chain uses TRBV10-2 with TRBJ2-1; 9 positions match TRBD2. The sequenced sample consisted of naive CD4+ T cells from blood. The sequence was obtained from a man aged 25 to 45 with type 1 diabetes. Written as DNA, the CDR3 is TGCGCCAGCAGTCACCGCGGGGGGGCGAGCTCCTACAATGAGCAGTTCTTC. This codes for CASSHRGGASSYNEQFF.